This TCR beta chain was profiled in a study of response to subunit inactivated influenza vaccine. Study findings and constraints: The authors put forward the suggestion that each seasonal influenza vaccination may bring in only a limited number of new T cells.

Germline V gives CDR1 KGHDR, CDR2 SFDVKD. This CDR3 region has 14 residues. After removal of 1 base from V and 5 bases from J, the junction contained 3 bases not matched to a gene. In TCRdb, the RT-PCR reads were re-called with MiXCR into one record per CDR3 protein. Here the sample spans approximately 170,000 distinct CDR3 sequences, over 13% being singletons. Concerning this clonotype itself: The antigen is undetermined.

The chain joins TRBV24-1 to TRBJ1-2; 7 bases map to TRBD1. This TCR derives from a man between 45 and 60 years old who received an inactivated influenza vaccine. The sample was CD8+ T cells sorted from PBMCs, taken about 5 days after vaccination. CDR3 residues: CATSDLTGAYGYTF. The CDR3 nucleotides read TGTGCCACCAGTGATTTAACAGGGGCATATGGCTACACCTTC.